These 3 T cell receptor beta chains originate from one sample sequenced in a study of tumor-infiltrating lymphocytes in primary liver carcinoma. Taking 20-30 mg of unsorted bulk tissue, the authors co-extracted RNA and DNA. With around 520 ng total RNA as template and a constant-region primer, TCR beta cDNA was made. Generation of the TCR beta libraries relied on three nested multiplex PCR rounds using slightly modified ARM-PCR. Primers for the first two PCR rounds were TRBV1-TRBV30 forward primers and a C-beta reverse primer (roughly 10 cycles per round). TCRdb itself ran the multiplex PCR reads through MiXCR, one entry per CDR3 protein. The table shows about 21,000 distinct CDR3 sequences, with roughly 70% occurring only once. Sequencing input: liver tumor tissue from sampling region 1. Subset of the sample: tumor region T1, superior pole. These receptors were collected from a middle-aged man with primary liver carcinoma and hepatitis B virus infection.

With respect to this clonotype: An end of the junction does not agree with germline; a read error may underlie this. The V gene is TRBV11-2, the J gene TRBJ1-3; a possible D gene is TRBD1 (6 bases). The germline V gene has CDR1 SGHAT and CDR2 FQNNGV. There are 16 residues in the CDR3. The DNA of the CDR3 is TGTGCCAGCAGCTTAGCAGGGGTCAGCTCTGGAAACGCCATATATTTT. Translated: CASSLAGVSSGNAIYF.

A remark on this clonotype: One end of the junction does not line up with germline, which may come from a read error. The chain has TRBV11-1 and TRBJ2-1; 12 bases map to TRBD2. The CDR3 has 18 amino acids. CDR1 SGHAT and CDR2 FQDESV come from the germline V gene (reference sequence). The CDR3 DNA sequence: TGTGCCGGCAGCTTAAGGGCACTAGCGGGAGGTTCCTACAGTGAGCAATTCTTC. This sequence encodes CAGSLRALAGGSYSEQFF. Together with reference TRBV11-1 and TRBJ2-1, the CDR3 gives the full variable domain: EAEVAQSPRYKITEKSQAVAFWCDPISGHATLYWYRQILGQGPELLVQFQDESVVDDSQLPKDRFSAERLKGVDSTLKIQPAELGDSAMYLCAGSLRALAGGSYSEQFFGPGTRLTVL.

Concerning this clonotype itself: Sequence at one end of the junction differs from germline and may be a read error. V usage is TRBV11-2 and J usage is TRBJ2-2; tentative D call: TRBD2 (6 bases). The CDR3 contains 16 residues. The germline gives CDR1 SGHAT, CDR2 FQNNGV. CDR3 DNA: TGTGGCAGCTTAGCATTAGGAGGGGCGAACACCGGGGAGCTGTTTTTT. This encodes CGSLALGGANTGELFF.